Listed below are T cell receptor beta chains from one sample, sequenced in a study of OX40 agonist ivuxolimab in advanced cancers. TCRdb's copy holds only in-frame clones and misses some; the assay was immunoSEQ multiplex PCR. The sample lists 70,000 to 85,000 clones; more than 90% were seen once. The sample consisted of CD4+ or CD8+ T cells sorted from blood, taken in a trial of the OX40 agonist ivuxolimab. These receptors all stem from an adult with an advanced solid tumor such as melanoma, head and neck, liver or kidney cancer. Each CDR3 is given with its conserved first and last residue. D genes are given only for firm matches. Expanded clones get a size class; other rows say once, few or many, or leave the size out.

CDR3aa	CDR3nt	d_gene	len	abundance	v_gene	j_gene
CASSKGGPNEQFF	TGTGCCAGCAGCAAAGGAGGGCCGAATGAGCAGTTCTTC	.	13	.	TRBV21-1	TRBJ2-1
CASKVTSGRETQYF	TGTGCCAGCAAAGTAACTAGCGGGAGAGAGACCCAGTACTTC	TRBD2	14	.	TRBV2	TRBJ2-5
CASSGIPGQGNYGYTF	TGTGCCAGCAGTGGGATCCCGGGACAGGGGAACTATGGCTACACCTTC	TRBD1	16	few	TRBV6-1	TRBJ1-2
CATSRGGINQPQHF	TGTGCCACCAGCAGAGGAGGGATCAATCAGCCCCAGCATTTT	.	14	.	TRBV15	TRBJ1-5
CAAAGPGGQETQYF	TGCGCCGCCGCAGGCCCAGGGGGCCAAGAGACCCAGTACTTC	TRBD1	14	once	TRBV10-1	TRBJ2-5
CASSLGQIYEQYF	TGCGCCAGCAGCTTAGGACAGATATACGAGCAGTACTTC	.	13	.	TRBV5-1	TRBJ2-7
CASSLGSDLTAPEQFF	TGCGCCAGCAGCTTGGGCAGTGACCTTACCGCCCCCGAGCAGTTCTTC	.	16	.	TRBV5-1	TRBJ2-1
CASSITRVNQPQHF	TGTGCCAGTAGTATAACTCGGGTCAATCAGCCCCAGCATTTT	.	14	.	TRBV19	TRBJ1-5
CASSAGVALRTDTQYF	TGCGCCAGCAGCGCCGGGGTAGCCCTTCGCACAGATACGCAGTATTTT	.	16	.	TRBV5-1	TRBJ2-3
CSVLTGSPEKLFF	TGCAGCGTTCTAACCGGGTCGCCTGAAAAACTGTTTTTT	.	13	once	TRBV29-1	TRBJ1-4
CASSFTGVAGGNEQFF	TGTGCCAGCAGCTTTACCGGGGTAGCGGGAGGGAATGAGCAGTTCTTC	TRBD2	16	.	TRBV7-9	TRBJ2-1
CASSPPPGLAGGPSTGELFF	TGTGCCAGCAGTCCACCCCCGGGACTAGCGGGAGGGCCCTCCACCGGGGAGCTGTTTTTT	TRBD2	20	.	TRBV27	TRBJ2-2
CASSVVKETQYF	TGTGCCAGCAGTGTTGTAAAAGAGACCCAGTACTTC	.	12	.	TRBV2	TRBJ2-5
CASSFGGSTETQYF	TGTGCCAGCAGCTTTGGGGGGTCTACAGAGACCCAGTACTTC	.	14	.	TRBV7-9	TRBJ2-5
CASIRGGEREKLFF	TGTGCCAGCATTCGGGGAGGTGAACGTGAAAAACTGTTTTTT	.	14	.	TRBV28	TRBJ1-4
CAISSYTGGYGYTF	TGTGCCATCAGTTCGTATACAGGGGGCTATGGCTACACCTTC	TRBD1	14	.	TRBV10-3	TRBJ1-2
CASSQNRGETQYF	TGTGCCAGCAGCCAGAACAGGGGAGAGACCCAGTACTTC	TRBD1	13	.	TRBV7-2	TRBJ2-5
CASSELQGGSNQPQHF	TGTGCCAGCAGTGAACTACAGGGTGGGAGCAATCAGCCCCAGCATTTT	.	16	.	TRBV6-1	TRBJ1-5
CASSTKGGQYF	TGTGCCAGCAGCACAAAAGGGGGGCAGTACTTC	.	11	.	TRBV21-1	TRBJ2-7
CASSEWGTGRDTQYF	TGTGCCAGCAGCGAGTGGGGGACAGGGAGAGATACGCAGTATTTT	.	15	.	TRBV21-1	TRBJ2-3
CASSPWGATNEKLFF	TGTGCCAGCAGCCCATGGGGCGCAACTAATGAAAAACTGTTTTTT	.	15	.	TRBV5-6	TRBJ1-4
CASSLSTRNGNEKLFF	TGCGCCAGCAGCCTGTCGACCCGGAATGGTAATGAAAAACTGTTTTTT	.	16	.	TRBV4-3	TRBJ1-4
CASSFKGTSVNEQFF	TGTGCCAGCAGCTTTAAGGGGACTAGCGTCAATGAGCAGTTCTTC	TRBD2	15	.	TRBV9	TRBJ2-1
CASSGRVGASYNEQFF	TGTGCCAGCAGTGGTCGGGTGGGTGCTTCCTACAATGAGCAGTTCTTC	.	16	.	TRBV2	TRBJ2-1
CASSGGDRRWYGYTF	TGTGCCAGCAGCGGAGGTGACAGGCGGTGGTATGGCTACACCTTC	.	15	.	TRBV9	TRBJ1-2
CASSYSGGTKYNEQFF	TGTGCCAGCAGTTACTCGGGAGGGACCAAATACAATGAGCAGTTCTTC	TRBD2	16	.	TRBV6-5	TRBJ2-1
CASSPRDGEQFF	TGTGCCAGCAGCCCCCGGGATGGGGAGCAGTTCTTC	.	12	.	TRBV7-2	TRBJ2-1